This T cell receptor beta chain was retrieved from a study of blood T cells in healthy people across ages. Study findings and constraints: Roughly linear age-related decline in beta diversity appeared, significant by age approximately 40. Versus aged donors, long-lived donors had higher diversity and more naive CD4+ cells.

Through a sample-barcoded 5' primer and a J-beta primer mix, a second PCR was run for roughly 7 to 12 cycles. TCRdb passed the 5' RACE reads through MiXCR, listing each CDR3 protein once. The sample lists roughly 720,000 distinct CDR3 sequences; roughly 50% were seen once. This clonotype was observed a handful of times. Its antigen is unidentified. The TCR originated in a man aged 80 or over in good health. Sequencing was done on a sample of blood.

The CDR3 DNA is TGCGCCAGCAGCCCTGTGGGGACAGGTAAACAAGAGACCCAGTACTTC. Amino acid sequence: CASSPVGTGKQETQYF. This chain uses TRBV4-1 with TRBJ2-5, with 8 bases fitting TRBD1. V gave up 4 bases and J gave up 2 bases; unmatched junction bases: 9. CDR1 MGHRA and CDR2 YSYEKL come from the germline V gene. This CDR3 contains 16 residues.